A selection of T cell receptor beta chains follows, all from one sample in a study of cytomegalovirus exposure and HLA in healthy donors. Here immunoSEQ multiplex PCR was the method, and the copy in TCRdb shows in-frame clones only, minus some. The sample includes tens of thousands of clones. The sequencing input was PBMCs. These receptors all stem from a man aged 45-60 years in good health and CMV-seropositive. CDR3s include the opening cysteine and the closing phenylalanine or tryptophan. Each record gives: J gene, V gene, CDR3 protein.

>TRBJ1-1|TRBV27
CASSASGGRREAFF
>TRBJ1-3|TRBV19
CASSIGGSGNTIYF
>TRBJ2-3|TRBV7-2
CASSHGTSGSGGTDTQYF
>TRBJ2-7|TRBV25-1
CASSDPAGGAYEQYF
>TRBJ2-3|TRBV7-2
CASSGTYTDTQYF
>TRBJ2-7|TRBV5-5
CASSLTGQLYYEQYF
>TRBJ1-1|TRBV9
CASSPLVTSGTEAFF
>TRBJ1-2|TRBV6-1
CASSADRGPGYGYTF
>TRBJ1-2|TRBV27
CASSPWDSLYGYTF
>TRBJ2-1|TRBV4-1
CASSLLGLADNEQFF
>TRBJ2-1|TRBV27
CASSLWRESDEQFF
>TRBJ2-5|TRBV5-1
CASSFGGGRFETQYF
>TRBJ2-1|TRBV7-9
CASSPASLAGQFF
>TRBJ1-2|TRBV5-4
CASSPGIDYGYTF
>TRBJ2-1|TRBV4-1
CASSQDGSGTSSDNEQFF
>TRBJ1-4|TRBV30
CAWSLDRGEKLFF
>TRBJ2-6|TRBV14
CASSSTGSLSGANVLTF
>TRBJ2-3|TRBV30
CAWSVAGSLSDTQYF
>TRBJ1-2|TRBV28
CASSLARYGYTF
>TRBJ1-6|TRBV11-2
CASSFVTGVHSPLHF
>TRBJ1-4|TRBV28
CASSGGNEKLFF
>TRBJ2-7|TRBV18
CASSSQTSGYYEQYF
>TRBJ1-1|TRBV7-9
CASSFYNWTGGLNTEAFF
>TRBJ2-1|TRBV6-5
CASTNPGGVNEQFF
>TRBJ1-5|TRBV18
CASSPGTGSGSNQPQHF
>TRBJ2-1|TRBV7-2
CASSLTSGLEQFF
>TRBJ1-1|TRBV11-3
CASARYTEAFF
>TRBJ2-7|TRBV4-2
CASSPRVSSYEQYF
>TRBJ1-3|TRBV27
CASSVQGAGSGNTIYF